This record covers a single T cell receptor (beta chain). Per the authors' pipeline: Researchers report that nucleated cell counts were estimated from reference gene primer amplification. Clones were read by immunoSEQ multiplex PCR, and TCRdb kept only the in-frame ones, dropping some. The DNA gave D and trimming, while V, J and clone size come from that table. The sample consists of 35,000 to 50,000 clones, about 89% of them appearing once. Germline V lookup: CDR1 SGHRS, CDR2 YFSETQ. With 1 base removed from V and 1 base from J, the gap between germline ends came to 11 bases. This CDR3 has 15 residues. The entry originates in a study of blood T cell repertoires in COVID-19. Study details: Samples of COVID-19 (acute and convalescent) were obtained from the United States, Italy and Spain. PBMCs, B-cell-depleted T cells, or T cells were the source of the cDNA or gDNA that made up the material.

This clonotype originated in a man in his 70s with active COVID-19. The sequencing input was peripheral blood. The chain employs TRBV5-1 and TRBJ1-1; a weak D match, TRBD1 (5 bases). The CDR3 sequence is CASSLYAGGNTEAFF. In nucleotides, the CDR3 is TGCGCCAGCAGCTTGTACGCCGGGGGGAACACTGAAGCTTTCTTT.